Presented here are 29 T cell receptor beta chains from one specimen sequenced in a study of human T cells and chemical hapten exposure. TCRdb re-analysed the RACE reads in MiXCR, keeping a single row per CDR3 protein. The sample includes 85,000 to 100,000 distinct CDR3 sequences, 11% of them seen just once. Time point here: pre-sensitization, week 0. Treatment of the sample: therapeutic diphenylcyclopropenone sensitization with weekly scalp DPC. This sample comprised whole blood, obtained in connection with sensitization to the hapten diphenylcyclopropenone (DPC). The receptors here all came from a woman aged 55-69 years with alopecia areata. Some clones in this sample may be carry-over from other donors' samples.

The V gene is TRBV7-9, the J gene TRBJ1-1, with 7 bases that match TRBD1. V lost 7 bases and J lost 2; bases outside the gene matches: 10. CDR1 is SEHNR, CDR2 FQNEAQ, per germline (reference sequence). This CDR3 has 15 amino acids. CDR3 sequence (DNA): TGTGCCAGCAACCCCAAGACAGGGAGTAACACTGAAGCTTTCTTT. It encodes CASNPKTGSNTEAFF.

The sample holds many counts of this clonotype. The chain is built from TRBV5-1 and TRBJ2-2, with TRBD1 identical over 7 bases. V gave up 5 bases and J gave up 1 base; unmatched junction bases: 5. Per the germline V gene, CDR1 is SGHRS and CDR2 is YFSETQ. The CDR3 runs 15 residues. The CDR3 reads CASRWDSENTGELFF. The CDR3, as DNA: TGCGCCAGCAGGTGGGACAGTGAGAACACCGGGGAGCTGTTTTTT.

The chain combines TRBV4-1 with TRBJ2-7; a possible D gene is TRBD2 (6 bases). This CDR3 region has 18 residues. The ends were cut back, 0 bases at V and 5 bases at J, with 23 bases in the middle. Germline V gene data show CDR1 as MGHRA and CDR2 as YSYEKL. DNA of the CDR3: TGCGCCAGCAGCCAAGATACCCGCGGGACCACCCCCGGGGACGAGCAGTACTTC. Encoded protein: CASSQDTRGTTPGDEQYF.

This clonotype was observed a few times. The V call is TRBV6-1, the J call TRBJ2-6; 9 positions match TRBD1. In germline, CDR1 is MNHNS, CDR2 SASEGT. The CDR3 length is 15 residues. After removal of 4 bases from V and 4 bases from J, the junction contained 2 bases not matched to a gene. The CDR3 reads CASSGTGAGANVLTF. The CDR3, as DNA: TGTGCCAGCAGTGGGACAGGGGCCGGGGCCAACGTCCTGACTTTC.

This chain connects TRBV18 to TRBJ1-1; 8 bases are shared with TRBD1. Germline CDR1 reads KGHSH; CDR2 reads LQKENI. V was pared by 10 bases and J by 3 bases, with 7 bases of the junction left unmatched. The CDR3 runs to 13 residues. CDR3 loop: CATLQGADTEAFF. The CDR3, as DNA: TGTGCCACCCTCCAGGGGGCGGACACTGAAGCTTTCTTT. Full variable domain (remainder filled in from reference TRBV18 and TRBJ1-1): NAGVMQNPRHLVRRRGQEARLRCSPMKGHSHVYWYRQLPEEGLKFMVYLQKENIIDESGMPKERFSAEFPKEGPSILRIQQVVRGDSAAYFCATLQGADTEAFFGQGTRLTVV.

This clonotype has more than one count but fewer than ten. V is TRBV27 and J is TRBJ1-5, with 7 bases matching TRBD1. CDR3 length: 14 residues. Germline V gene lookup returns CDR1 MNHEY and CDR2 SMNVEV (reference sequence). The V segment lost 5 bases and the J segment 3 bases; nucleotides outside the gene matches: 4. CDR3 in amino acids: CASSLDRYNQPQHF. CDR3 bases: TGTGCCAGCAGTCTGGACAGGTACAATCAGCCCCAGCATTTT.

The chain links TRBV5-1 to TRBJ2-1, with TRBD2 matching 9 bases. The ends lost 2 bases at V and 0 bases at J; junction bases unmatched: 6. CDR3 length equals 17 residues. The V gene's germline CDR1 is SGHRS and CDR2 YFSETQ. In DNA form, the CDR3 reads TGCGCCAGCAGCTTAGACCTTAGCGGGGGCTCCTACAATGAGCAGTTCTTC. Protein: CASSLDLSGGSYNEQFF. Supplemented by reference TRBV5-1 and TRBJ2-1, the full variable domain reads KAGVTQTPRYLIKTRGQQVTLSCSPISGHRSVSWYQQTPGQGLQFLFEYFSETQRNKGNFPGRFSGRQFSNSRSEMNVSTLELGDSALYLCASSLDLSGGSYNEQFFGPGTRLTVL.

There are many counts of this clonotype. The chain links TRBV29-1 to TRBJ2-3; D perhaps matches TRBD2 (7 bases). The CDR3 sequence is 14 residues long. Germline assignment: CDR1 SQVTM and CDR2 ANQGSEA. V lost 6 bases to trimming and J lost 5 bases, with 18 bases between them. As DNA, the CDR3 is TGCAGCGTCGGGGGGACACCCGCGAAAGATACGCAGTATTTT. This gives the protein CSVGGTPAKDTQYF.

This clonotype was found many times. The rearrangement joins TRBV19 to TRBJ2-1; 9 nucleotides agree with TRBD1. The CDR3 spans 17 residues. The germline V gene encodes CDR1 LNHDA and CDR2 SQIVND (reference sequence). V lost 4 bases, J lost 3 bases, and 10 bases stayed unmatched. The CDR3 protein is CASSTGQGSAFYNEQFF. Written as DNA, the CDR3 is TGTGCCAGTAGTACCGGACAGGGGTCGGCCTTCTACAATGAGCAGTTCTTC. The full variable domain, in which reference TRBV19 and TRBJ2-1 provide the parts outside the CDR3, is DGGITQSPKYLFRKEGQNVTLSCEQNLNHDAMYWYRQDPGQGLRLIYYSQIVNDFQKGDIAEGYSVSREKKESFPLTVTSAQKNPTAFYLCASSTGQGSAFYNEQFFGPGTRLTVL.

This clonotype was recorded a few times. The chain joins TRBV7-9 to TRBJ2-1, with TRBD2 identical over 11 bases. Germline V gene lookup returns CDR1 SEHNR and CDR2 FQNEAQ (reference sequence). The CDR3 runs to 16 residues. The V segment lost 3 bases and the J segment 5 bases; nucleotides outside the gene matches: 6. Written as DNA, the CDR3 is TGTGCCAGCAGCTTTGGTAGCGGGGGGGCCGACAATGAGCAGTTCTTC. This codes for CASSFGSGGADNEQFF.

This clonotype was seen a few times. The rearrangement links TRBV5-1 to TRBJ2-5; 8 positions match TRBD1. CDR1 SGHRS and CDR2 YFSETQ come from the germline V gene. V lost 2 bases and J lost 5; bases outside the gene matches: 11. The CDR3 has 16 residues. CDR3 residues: CASSFASGGAGETQYF. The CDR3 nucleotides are TGCGCCAGCAGCTTTGCGTCAGGGGGCGCCGGGGAGACCCAGTACTTC. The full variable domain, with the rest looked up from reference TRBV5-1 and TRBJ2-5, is KAGVTQTPRYLIKTRGQQVTLSCSPISGHRSVSWYQQTPGQGLQFLFEYFSETQRNKGNFPGRFSGRQFSNSRSEMNVSTLELGDSALYLCASSFASGGAGETQYFGPGTRLLVL.

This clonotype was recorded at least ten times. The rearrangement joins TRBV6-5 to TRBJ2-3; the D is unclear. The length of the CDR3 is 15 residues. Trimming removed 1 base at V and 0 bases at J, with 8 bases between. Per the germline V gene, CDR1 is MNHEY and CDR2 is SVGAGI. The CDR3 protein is CASSYLSSSTDTQYF. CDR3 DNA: TGTGCCAGCAGTTACTTATCTTCTAGCACAGATACGCAGTATTTT.

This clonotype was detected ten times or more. The DNA for the CDR3 is TGTGCCAGCAGTCCACAGGGGCGGAATGAGCAGTTCTTC. Translation gives CASSPQGRNEQFF. The chain uses TRBV6-4 and TRBJ2-1; TRBD1 agrees at 7 bases. The CDR3 spans 13 residues. Germline V lookup: CDR1 MRHNA, CDR2 SNTAGT. The V segment lost 5 bases and the J segment 7 bases; nucleotides outside the gene matches: 5.

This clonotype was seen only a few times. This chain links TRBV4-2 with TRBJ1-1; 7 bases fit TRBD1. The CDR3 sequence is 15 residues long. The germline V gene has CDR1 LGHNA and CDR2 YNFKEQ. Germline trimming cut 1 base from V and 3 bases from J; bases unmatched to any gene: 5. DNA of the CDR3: TGTGCCAGCAGCCAAGGAACAGGGGAGGACACTGAAGCTTTCTTT. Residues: CASSQGTGEDTEAFF.

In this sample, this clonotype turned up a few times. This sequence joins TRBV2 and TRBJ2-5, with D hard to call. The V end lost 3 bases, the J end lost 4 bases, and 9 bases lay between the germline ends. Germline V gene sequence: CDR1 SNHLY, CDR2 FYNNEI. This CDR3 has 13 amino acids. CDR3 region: CASSERAIETQYF. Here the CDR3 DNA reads TGTGCCAGCAGTGAGCGAGCGATAGAGACCCAGTACTTC.

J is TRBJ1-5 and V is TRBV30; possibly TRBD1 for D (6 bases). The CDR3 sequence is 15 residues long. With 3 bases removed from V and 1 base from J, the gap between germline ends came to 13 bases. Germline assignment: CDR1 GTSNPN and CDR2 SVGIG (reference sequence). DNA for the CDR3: TGTGCCTGGAGCTCGGGGGGCTTAAGCAATCAGCCCCAGCATTTT. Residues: CAWSSGGLSNQPQHF.

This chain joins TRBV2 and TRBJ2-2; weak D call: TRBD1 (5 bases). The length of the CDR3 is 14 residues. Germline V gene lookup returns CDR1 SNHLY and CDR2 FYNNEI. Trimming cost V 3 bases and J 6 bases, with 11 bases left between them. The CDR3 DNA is TGTGCCAGCAGTGATTTAGGGGATCCCGGGGAGCTGTTTTTT. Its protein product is CASSDLGDPGELFF.

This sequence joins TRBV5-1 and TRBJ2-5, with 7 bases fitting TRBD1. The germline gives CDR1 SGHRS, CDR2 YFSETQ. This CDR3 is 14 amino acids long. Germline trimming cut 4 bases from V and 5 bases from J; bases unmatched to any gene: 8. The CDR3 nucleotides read TGCGCCAGCAGCGAAAGGACAGGCGGCGAGACCCAGTACTTC. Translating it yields CASSERTGGETQYF.

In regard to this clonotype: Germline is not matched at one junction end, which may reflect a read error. CDR3 DNA: TGTGCCAGCGGCTTGGACCTCCAAGAGACCCAGTACTTC. Protein: CASGLDLQETQYF. The chain uses TRBV5-4 and TRBJ2-5, with D hard to call. CDR1 and CDR2 (germline): SGHNT, YYREEE (reference sequence). CDR3 length: 13 amino acids.

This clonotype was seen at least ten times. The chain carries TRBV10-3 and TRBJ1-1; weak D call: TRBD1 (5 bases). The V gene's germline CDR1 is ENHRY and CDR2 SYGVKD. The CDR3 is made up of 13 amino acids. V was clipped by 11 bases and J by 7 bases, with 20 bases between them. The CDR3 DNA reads TGTGCCTCGAGCAAGGGACTTGGGGATGAAGCTTTCTTT. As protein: CASSKGLGDEAFF.

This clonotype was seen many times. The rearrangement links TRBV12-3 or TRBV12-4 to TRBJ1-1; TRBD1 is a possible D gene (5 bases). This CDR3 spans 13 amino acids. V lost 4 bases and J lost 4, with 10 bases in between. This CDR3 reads CASSSLGGTEAFF. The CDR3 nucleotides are TGTGCCAGCAGTTCCTTGGGGGGCACTGAAGCTTTCTTT.

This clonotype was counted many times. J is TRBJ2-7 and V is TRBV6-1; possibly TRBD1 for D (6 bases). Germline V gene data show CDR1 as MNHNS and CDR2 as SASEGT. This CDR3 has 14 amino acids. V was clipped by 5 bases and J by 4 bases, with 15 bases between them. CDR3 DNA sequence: TGTGCCAGCAGTTCCGGGACACCTCCTTACGAGCAGTACTTC. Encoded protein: CASSSGTPPYEQYF.

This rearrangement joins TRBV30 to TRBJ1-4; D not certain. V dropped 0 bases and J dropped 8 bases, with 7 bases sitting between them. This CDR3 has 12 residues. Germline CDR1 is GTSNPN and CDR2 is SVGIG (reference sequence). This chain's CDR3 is CAWSVMTEKLFF. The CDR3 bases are TGTGCCTGGAGTGTAATGACGGAAAAACTGTTTTTT.

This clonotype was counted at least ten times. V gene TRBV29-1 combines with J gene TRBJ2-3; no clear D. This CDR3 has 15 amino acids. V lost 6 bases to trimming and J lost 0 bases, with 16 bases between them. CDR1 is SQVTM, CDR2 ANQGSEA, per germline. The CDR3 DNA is TGCAGCGTCGCACGCGGCCACGCTAGCACAGATACGCAGTATTTT. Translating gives CSVARGHASTDTQYF.

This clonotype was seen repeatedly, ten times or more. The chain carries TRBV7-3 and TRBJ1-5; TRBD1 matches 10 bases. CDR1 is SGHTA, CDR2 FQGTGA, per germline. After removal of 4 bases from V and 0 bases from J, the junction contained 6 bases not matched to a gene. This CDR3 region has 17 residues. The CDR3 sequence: CASSSTGGMNSNQPQHF. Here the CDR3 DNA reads TGTGCCAGCAGCTCGACAGGGGGCATGAATAGCAATCAGCCCCAGCATTTT.

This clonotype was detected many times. CDR3 residues: CASSFYGTDLTSYEQYF. The CDR3 nucleotides are TGTGCCAGCAGTTTTTATGGGACGGACCTGACCTCCTACGAGCAGTACTTC. This chain joins TRBV12-3 or TRBV12-4 and TRBJ2-7; D might be TRBD1 or TRBD2, each matching 5 bases. The CDR3 covers 17 residues. V was shortened by 3 bases and J by 0 bases, with 18 bases between the two germline ends.

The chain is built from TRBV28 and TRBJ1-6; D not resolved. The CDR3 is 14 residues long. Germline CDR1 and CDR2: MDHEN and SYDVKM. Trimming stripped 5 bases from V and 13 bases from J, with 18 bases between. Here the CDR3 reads CASSMSPYGSPLHF. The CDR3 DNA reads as TGTGCCAGCAGTATGTCACCGTACGGTTCCCCCCTCCACTTT.

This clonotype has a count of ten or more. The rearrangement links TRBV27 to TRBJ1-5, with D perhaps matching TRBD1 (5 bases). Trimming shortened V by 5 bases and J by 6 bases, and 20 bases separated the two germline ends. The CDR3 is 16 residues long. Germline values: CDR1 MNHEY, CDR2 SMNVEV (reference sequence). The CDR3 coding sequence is TGTGCCAGCAGTCTCGATTCCCCAGGGCTCGGTCAGCCCCAGCATTTT. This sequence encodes CASSLDSPGLGQPQHF.

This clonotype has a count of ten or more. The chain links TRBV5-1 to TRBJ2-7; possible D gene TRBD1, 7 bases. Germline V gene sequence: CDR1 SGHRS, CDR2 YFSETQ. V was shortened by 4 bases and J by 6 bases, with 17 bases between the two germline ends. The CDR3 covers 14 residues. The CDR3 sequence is CASSPTAGGSEQYF. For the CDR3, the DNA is TGCGCCAGCAGCCCGACAGCAGGGGGGAGCGAGCAGTACTTC.